These 30 T cell receptor beta chains were all obtained from the same sample, sequenced in a study of blood T cell repertoires in COVID-19. TCRdb's copy holds only in-frame clones and misses some; the assay was immunoSEQ multiplex PCR. The sample records tens of thousands of clones, about 88% being singletons. Sequencing was carried out using peripheral blood. These receptors came from a man between 60 and 70 years old with acute or convalescent COVID-19.

The table lists this clone with a count of one. The rearrangement links TRBV10-3 to TRBJ2-5; D ambiguous. The CDR3 sequence is 14 residues long. Germline CDR1 and CDR2: ENHRY and SYGVKD. Trimming took 2 bases from V and 5 from J, leaving 12 bases between them. CDR3 loop: CAISETDNTETQYF. In DNA form, the CDR3 reads TGTGCCATCAGTGAGACTGACAATACTGAGACCCAGTACTTC.

V is TRBV7-2 and J is TRBJ1-1; 7 bases fit TRBD1. V gave up 3 bases and J gave up 1 base; unmatched junction bases: 2. Germline V gene lookup returns CDR1 SGHTA and CDR2 FQGNSA. CDR3 size: 14 residues. The CDR3 sequence: CASSFRQGNTEAFF. CDR3 in DNA: TGTGCCAGCAGCTTCCGACAGGGGAACACTGAAGCTTTCTTT.

The V call is TRBV24-1, the J call TRBJ1-1; the D is unclear. The ends were cut back, 4 bases at V and 7 bases at J, with 15 bases in the middle. Per germline, CDR1 KGHDR and CDR2 SFDVKD. This CDR3 contains 14 residues. CDR3: CATSDTVGMVEAFF. The CDR3 DNA reads as TGTGCCACCAGTGACACGGTCGGTATGGTTGAAGCTTTCTTT.

V usage is TRBV7-9 and J usage is TRBJ1-2, with D maybe TRBD1 (6 bases). Germline V gene data show CDR1 as SEHNR and CDR2 as FQNEAQ (reference sequence). The CDR3 is made up of 15 amino acids. Trimming took off 3 bases at V and 6 bases at J, with 17 bases between the two ends. Written as DNA, the CDR3 is TGTGCCAGCAGCTTCGACAGGTATTACGGACATGGCTACACCTTC. As protein: CASSFDRYYGHGYTF. Based on the CDR3 plus reference TRBV7-9 and TRBJ1-2, the full variable domain is DTGVSQNPRHKITKRGQNVTFRCDPISEHNRLYWYRQTLGQGPEFLTYFQNEAQLEKSRLLSDRFSAERPKGSFSTLEIQRTEQGDSAMYLCASSFDRYYGHGYTFGSGTRLTVV.

The chain has TRBV4-2 and TRBJ1-1, with 9 nucleotides matching TRBD1. The CDR3 spans 20 residues. Germline V gene data show CDR1 as LGHNA and CDR2 as YNFKEQ. With V trimmed by 2 bases and J by 4 bases, 20 bases remained unmatched. DNA for the CDR3: TGTGCCAGCAGCCAATTTACGCTGATTTTACAGGGGGCGTCGGGCACTGAAGCTTTCTTT. Translating gives CASSQFTLILQGASGTEAFF.

The V call is TRBV19, the J call TRBJ2-1; D is unresolved. Germline-derived CDR1 and CDR2 are LNHDA and SQIVND (reference sequence). This CDR3 is 14 amino acids long. V shed 1 base and J shed 9 bases, with 13 bases lying between them. The CDR3 sequence is CASSIGLVNAEQFF. CDR3 DNA sequence: TGTGCCAGTAGTATAGGGCTAGTAAATGCTGAGCAGTTCTTC.

The rearrangement joins TRBV2 to TRBJ1-4, with D maybe TRBD1 (5 bases). Germline assignment: CDR1 SNHLY and CDR2 FYNNEI. CDR3 length: 13 residues. The V end was cut by 4 bases, the J end by 10 bases, with 13 bases between. The CDR3 loop is CASSGRGVRKLFF. DNA for the CDR3: TGTGCCAGCAGTGGTCGGGGGGTACGAAAACTGTTTTTT.

The rearrangement joins TRBV25-1 to TRBJ1-2; D remains ambiguous. From germline, CDR1 is MGHDK and CDR2 SYGVNS. The CDR3 contains 11 residues. V was pared by 6 bases and J by 8 bases, with 10 bases between. DNA for the CDR3: TGTGCCAGCAGGACACCGGTGGGCTACACCTTC. Protein product: CASRTPVGYTF.

This chain joins TRBV28 and TRBJ1-5; possibly TRBD1 for D (6 bases). Germline V gives CDR1 MDHEN, CDR2 SYDVKM. Trimming removed 2 bases from V and 5 bases from J, with 13 bases in between. The CDR3 runs 15 residues. The CDR3 DNA reads TGTGCCAGCAGTTTACTGGTTCCAGGGGATCAGCCCCAGCATTTT. It specifies CASSLLVPGDQPQHF.

The chain is built from TRBV7-9 and TRBJ1-1; no definite D call. The CDR3 extends over 11 amino acids. Germline CDR1 SEHNR, CDR2 FQNEAQ (reference sequence). V was clipped by 8 bases and J by 4 bases, with 8 bases between them. The CDR3 loop reads CASAVTTEAFF. The CDR3 region has the DNA TGTGCCAGCGCGGTGACCACTGAAGCTTTCTTT.

In DNA, the CDR3 is TGTGCCAGCAGCTTAGAGGGGTCAGGGATTATCGAGCAGTACTTC. It encodes CASSLEGSGIIEQYF. V usage is TRBV7-8 and J usage is TRBJ2-7, with D perhaps TRBD1 (5 bases). The CDR3 length is 15 residues. Trimming left V 1 base short and J 6 bases short, with 16 bases between. Per the germline V gene, CDR1 is SGHVS and CDR2 is FQNEAQ.

This chain connects TRBV6-6 to TRBJ1-4; the D gene is possibly TRBD1 (5 bases). This CDR3 has 13 residues. V dropped 7 bases and J dropped 8 bases, with 14 bases sitting between them. Germline V lookup: CDR1 MNHNY, CDR2 SVGAGI (reference sequence). CDR3 residues: CASIGGGGEKLFF. CDR3 DNA: TGTGCCAGCATCGGCGGGGGTGGAGAAAAACTGTTTTTT.

The chain is built from TRBV19 and TRBJ1-1; possible D gene TRBD1, 6 bases. V gave up 5 bases and J gave up 7 bases, with 14 bases separating them. CDR1 LNHDA and CDR2 SQIVND come from the germline V gene (reference sequence). CDR3 length equals 13 residues. CDR3 coding DNA: TGTGCCAGTAGTGGGGGGGCGCTGGGTGAAGCTTTCTTT. This codes for CASSGGALGEAFF.

This chain connects TRBV14 to TRBJ2-2; D remains unclear. In germline, CDR1 is SGHDN, CDR2 FVKESK. Deletions cut 0 bases from V and 8 bases from J, with 10 bases between. The CDR3 extends over 14 amino acids. This CDR3 reads CASSQDPVRGELFF. CDR3 nucleotide sequence: TGTGCCAGCAGCCAAGATCCCGTACGGGGGGAGCTGTTTTTT.

V gene TRBV11-2 combines with J gene TRBJ1-1; TRBD1 matches at 7 bases. The ends lost 7 bases at V and 7 bases at J; junction bases unmatched: 12. The CDR3 runs 14 residues. Germline assignment: CDR1 SGHAT and CDR2 FQNNGV. The CDR3: CASTLEGAVGEAFF. DNA of the CDR3: TGTGCCAGCACCCTCGAGGGGGCTGTAGGTGAAGCTTTCTTT.

Note on this clone: Additional DNA sequences in this sample encode the identical CDR3. The V gene is TRBV6-6, the J gene TRBJ1-6, with D possibly matching TRBD1 (5 bases). Germline CDR1 and CDR2: MNHNY and SVGAGI (reference sequence). V was cut by 4 bases and J by 9 bases, with 16 bases left in between. CDR3 size: 15 residues. The CDR3, as DNA: TGTGCCAGCAGTTTAAGGGGTGGGGAGGGTTCACCCCTCCACTTT. Protein sequence: CASSLRGGEGSPLHF.

This chain joins TRBV2 and TRBJ1-2; TRBD1 matches 9 bases. Looked up from germline, CDR1 is SNHLY and CDR2 is FYNNEI. Trimming removed 6 bases from V and 8 bases from J; junction bases left unmatched: 13. The CDR3 runs 15 residues. The chain's CDR3 is CASRPAQTGGFGYTF. CDR3 bases: TGTGCCAGCAGGCCCGCCCAGACAGGGGGTTTCGGCTACACCTTC. Looking up the rest from reference TRBV2 and TRBJ1-2 gives the full variable domain: EPEVTQTPSHQVTQMGQEVILRCVPISNHLYFYWYRQILGQKVEFLVSFYNNEISEKSEIFDDQFSVERPDGSNFTLKIRSTKLEDSAMYFCASRPAQTGGFGYTFGSGTRLTVV.

The CDR3 region is CASSLRGIQTQYF. The CDR3 coding sequence is TGCGCCAGCAGCTTGCGCGGGATTCAGACCCAGTACTTC. The rearrangement uses TRBV5-1 and TRBJ2-5, with a possible D match to TRBD2 (6 bases). The CDR3 consists of 13 residues. Germline V gene lookup returns CDR1 SGHRS and CDR2 YFSETQ. V gave up 1 base and J gave up 6 bases, with 10 bases separating them.

The V call is TRBV4-1, the J call TRBJ1-2, with 7 bases matching TRBD1. Per germline, CDR1 MGHRA and CDR2 YSYEKL. The CDR3 contains 15 residues. The V and J ends lost 3 bases and 2 bases, in that order; junction bases with no gene match: 6. CDR3 amino acids: CASSQGTAFNYGYTF. The CDR3 bases are TGCGCCAGCAGCCAGGGGACAGCCTTCAACTATGGCTACACCTTC.

This sequence joins TRBV6-5 and TRBJ1-6; no clear D gene. From germline, CDR1 is MNHEY and CDR2 SVGAGI. This CDR3 has 15 residues. The V end was cut by 6 bases, the J end by 8 bases, with 17 bases between. CDR3 sequence: CASSPRMTKDSPLHF. CDR3 in DNA: TGTGCCAGCAGCCCCCGGATGACAAAGGATTCACCCCTCCACTTT.

The chain is built from TRBV2 and TRBJ2-2; 7 bases fit TRBD1. Germline V gene lookup returns CDR1 SNHLY and CDR2 FYNNEI. The J segment lost 5 bases and the V segment lost 4 bases, leaving 4 bases of the junction unmatched. The CDR3 has 14 residues. CDR3 nucleotides: TGTGCCAGCAGTGGAGGGGGCCGGACCGGGGAGCTGTTTTTT. Protein: CASSGGGRTGELFF.

This clone appeared once. The CDR3 here is CATSDLTGAVVEQFF. Written as DNA, the CDR3 is TGTGCCACCAGTGATTTGACAGGGGCGGTAGTGGAGCAGTTCTTC. V is TRBV24-1 and J is TRBJ2-1; 7 bases match TRBD1. V shed 0 bases and J 10 bases; nucleotides not matched to a gene: 8. CDR1 KGHDR and CDR2 SFDVKD come from the germline V gene. The CDR3 has 15 residues.

V is TRBV2 and J is TRBJ2-2, with TRBD2 matching 8 bases. Germline-derived CDR1 and CDR2 are SNHLY and FYNNEI. The J segment lost 7 bases and the V segment lost 0 bases, leaving 7 bases of the junction unmatched. This CDR3 region has 16 residues. CDR3 nucleotides: TGTGCCAGCAGTGAAGCGCTGGCGGGGGGCCACGGGGAGCTGTTTTTT. Translation: CASSEALAGGHGELFF. The variable domain in full, with the rest retrieved from reference TRBV2 and TRBJ2-2, is EPEVTQTPSHQVTQMGQEVILRCVPISNHLYFYWYRQILGQKVEFLVSFYNNEISEKSEIFDDQFSVERPDGSNFTLKIRSTKLEDSAMYFCASSEALAGGHGELFFGEGSRLTVL.

In the case of this clone: No DNA is shown, since the ends of the CDR3 on it are uncertain; the CDR3 is the one TCRdb lists. This chain links TRBV12-1 with TRBJ2-7; TRBD1, the table's D call, lacks a check against the DNA. TRBV12-1 is a pseudogene locus. Both ends counted, the CDR3 spans 16 residues. This chain's CDR3 is CASSFGRGTGHCEQYF.

The table lists this clone with a count of one. The chain uses TRBV5-6 and TRBJ1-5; 11 nucleotides line up with TRBD1. CDR3 size: 14 residues. In germline, CDR1 is SGHDT, CDR2 YYEEEE. V shed 2 bases, J shed 6 bases, and the junction held 1 base outside the gene matches. CDR3 nucleotide sequence: TGTGCCAGCAGCTTTGGACAGGGGGCTCAGCCCCAGCATTTT. Encoded protein: CASSFGQGAQPQHF.

V gene TRBV7-9 combines with J gene TRBJ1-2, with D unresolved. The V gene lost 5 bases and the J gene lost 7 bases, with 8 bases spanning the gap. There are 11 residues in the CDR3. CDR1 SEHNR and CDR2 FQNEAQ come from the germline V gene (reference sequence). The CDR3 DNA sequence: TGTGCCAGCAGCCACTTGAGTGGCTACACCTTC. Translated, it gives CASSHLSGYTF.

This chain uses TRBV11-3 with TRBJ2-1, with 7 bases identical to TRBD1. V trimming: 0 bases; J trimming: 7 bases; junction bases outside the gene matches: 6. CDR1 and CDR2 from the germline V gene are SGHNT and YENEEA. The CDR3 runs to 15 residues. The CDR3 is CASSLDSTGVNEQFF. The DNA of the CDR3 is TGTGCCAGCAGCTTAGATAGTACAGGGGTTAATGAGCAGTTCTTC. The full variable domain, rest sourced from reference TRBV11-3 and TRBJ2-1, is EAGVVQSPRYKIIEKKQPVAFWCNPISGHNTLYWYLQNLGQGPELLIRYENEEAVDDSQLPKDRFSAERLKGVDSTLKIQPAELGDSAVYLCASSLDSTGVNEQFFGPGTRLTVL.

The gene calls are TRBV5-6 and TRBJ2-4, with D tentatively TRBD1 (6 bases). CDR3 length: 16 residues. With 2 bases removed from V and 3 bases from J, the gap between germline ends came to 15 bases. In germline, CDR1 is SGHDT, CDR2 YYEEEE. The CDR3 bases are TGTGCCAGCAGCTTTTGGGGGCGGTTCGACAAAAACATTCAGTACTTC. This codes for CASSFWGRFDKNIQYF.

The rearrangement uses TRBV30 and TRBJ2-5, with 7 bases matching TRBD2. The CDR3 consists of 15 residues. Germline V gene sequence: CDR1 GTSNPN, CDR2 SVGIG (reference sequence). V lost 1 base, J lost 0 bases, and 5 bases stayed unmatched. The CDR3 region is CAWSAGEGYQETQYF. For the CDR3, the DNA is TGTGCCTGGAGTGCGGGGGAGGGGTACCAAGAGACCCAGTACTTC. Filled out from reference TRBV30 and TRBJ2-5, the complete variable domain reads SQTIHQWPATLVQPVGSPLSLECTVEGTSNPNLYWYRQAAGRGLQLLFYSVGIGQISSEVPQNLSASRPQDRQFILSSKKLLLSDSGFYLCAWSAGEGYQETQYFGPGTRLLVL.

CDR3 coding DNA: TGCGCCAGCAGTGAGACAGGGGGCAATCAGCCCCAGCATTTT. It yields the protein CASSETGGNQPQHF. The gene calls are TRBV10-2 and TRBJ1-5, with 7 positions matching TRBD1. V lost 2 bases to trimming and J lost 2 bases; unmatched junction nucleotides: 0. This CDR3 spans 14 amino acids. Germline V gives CDR1 WSHSY, CDR2 SAAADI.